The source of this T cell receptor (beta chain) is a study of cytomegalovirus exposure and HLA in healthy donors. Study background: Most donors, about 77% of roughly 400 genotyped, fell in the Caucasian-associated ancestry cluster. Study-level points and caveats: Within an earlier analysis, most TCR beta V segments proved productive either about 87% or about 30% of the time. There were about 160 TCR beta chains listed as cytomegalovirus-associated.

Of note for this clone: Its antigen is not known.

Germline V gene sequence: CDR1 KGHSH, CDR2 LQKENI. This CDR3 is built from 15 residues. V was trimmed by 0 bases and J by 1 base, leaving 10 bases between them. PCR amplification relied on 60 Vbeta primers (plus 13 Jbeta primers). Only in-frame clones appear in the TCRdb table, and some are missing; sequencing was by immunoSEQ multiplex PCR. The top ten clones hold roughly 9.1% of a sample with roughly 100,000 clones, roughly 80% of them seen once. The sequencing sample was made of PBMCs. This chain joins TRBV18 and TRBJ2-7; no reliable D call. The source of this sequence is a male donor in good health and CMV-seropositive. CDR3 nucleotides: TGTGCCAGCTCACCACCGGCCAGGCCGTCCTACGAGCAGTACTTC. Its translation is CASSPPARPSYEQYF. Based on the CDR3 plus reference TRBV18 and TRBJ2-7, the full variable domain is NAGVMQNPRHLVRRRGQEARLRCSPMKGHSHVYWYRQLPEEGLKFMVYLQKENIIDESGMPKERFSAEFPKEGPSILRIQQVVRGDSAAYFCASSPPARPSYEQYFGPGTRLTVT.